Listed below are T cell receptor beta chains from one sample, sequenced in a study of identifying expanded T cells in peripheral blood. Data came from immunoSEQ multiplex PCR; TCRdb stores just in-frame clones and leaves some out. The sample records 70,000 or so clones, 75% to 90% being singletons. Input material: blood. The origin of the receptors is a person aged 18 to 70 in good health. The conserved cysteine and the conserved F or W are not part of the CDR3 here. Fields, in order: D gene, V gene, J gene, clone size, CDR3 protein. D genes are given only for firm matches. Size is stated for part of the rows, as once, few or many counts, or as a class when the clone is expanded.

NA	TRBV19	TRBJ2-2	NA	ASHSRGQNTGELF
TRBD2	TRBV7-6	TRBJ2-7	NA	ASSLGPARAGGPEEQY
NA	TRBV15	TRBJ2-2	NA	ATSRSRRSTGELF
NA	TRBV11-2	TRBJ1-3	NA	ASSSLSHSGNTIY
NA	TRBV14	TRBJ2-5	NA	ASSQAGRTQY
TRBD1	TRBV7-6	TRBJ2-1	NA	ASSLAGTGGYNEQF
NA	TRBV19	TRBJ1-5	NA	ASSISYVNQNQPQH
NA	TRBV6-6	TRBJ2-7	NA	ASSYTAGSYEQY
NA	TRBV9	TRBJ2-1	NA	ASSDGGAPMGNEQF
NA	TRBV21-1	TRBJ1-3	NA	ASSKRDGNTIY
NA	TRBV4-2	TRBJ1-6	few	ASSQAWDSDSPLH
NA	TRBV28	TRBJ1-1	NA	ASVRTGMNTEAF
TRBD2	TRBV30	TRBJ2-3	NA	AWPGTTPFSTDTQY
TRBD2	TRBV2	TRBJ2-1	NA	ASSDTGGQDEQF
TRBD1	TRBV10-3	TRBJ2-1	NA	ASRDSIHNEQF
NA	TRBV21-1	TRBJ2-7	NA	ASSNAREGGEQY
NA	TRBV6-6	TRBJ1-6	NA	ASSRSNSPLH
TRBD1	TRBV28	TRBJ2-7	NA	ASSLIKKRTGGVYEQY